This is a list of T cell receptor beta chains from one sample in a study of T cells in Graves' hyperthyroidism and ophthalmopathy. TCRdb itself ran the multiplex PCR reads through MiXCR, one entry per CDR3 protein. The sample includes 500,000 to 650,000 distinct CDR3 sequences, around 15% of them seen just once. Source material: blood. Every receptor here comes from a woman in her forties or fifties with Graves' ophthalmopathy. CDR3s include the opening cysteine and the closing phenylalanine or tryptophan. A D gene is named only where the DNA matches it firmly. Clone size, where shown, is once, few, many, or a class for clones that have expanded.

CDR3 length,D gene,clone size,J gene,V gene,CDR3 DNA,CDR3 protein
15,NA,many,TRBJ1-3,TRBV28,TGTGCCAGCAGTACCAACAGGCGCTCTGGAAACACCATATATTTT,CASSTNRRSGNTIYF
14,TRBD1,many,TRBJ1-1,TRBV7-2,TGTGCCAGCAGCTTACCCGACAGGGGTAATGAAGCTTTCTTT,CASSLPDRGNEAFF
15,TRBD2,NA,TRBJ2-3,TRBV27,TGTGCCAGCAGTTCCTCGGGACTATCGCTTGACACGCAGTATTTT,CASSSSGLSLDTQYF
17,TRBD2,NA,TRBJ2-1,TRBV9,TGTGCCAGCAGCGTAGGGGGGACTAGCGGCGCCTACAATGAGCAGTTCTTC,CASSVGGTSGAYNEQFF
16,TRBD1,NA,TRBJ2-7,TRBV19,TGTGCCAGTAGTGCCCTCGGGACAGGGAGTTCCTACGAGCAGTACTTC,CASSALGTGSSYEQYF
16,NA,many,TRBJ2-1,TRBV20-1,TGCAGTGCTAGAGATATAGTGCGGAGCTCCTACAATGAGCAGTTCTTC,CSARDIVRSSYNEQFF
17,TRBD1,once,TRBJ2-7,TRBV5-1,TGCGCCAGCAGCTTGGGACAGGGGGCGTTCGGCTCCTACGAGCAGTACTTC,CASSLGQGAFGSYEQYF
14,NA,many,TRBJ1-6,TRBV20-1,TGCAGTGCTAGAACTCAGGGGAATAATTCACCCCTCCACTTT,CSARTQGNNSPLHF
15,NA,few,TRBJ2-1,TRBV4-3,TGCGCCAGCAGCCAAAACCCCGGGAGTCTTAATGAGCAGTTCTTC,CASSQNPGSLNEQFF
10,NA,many,TRBJ2-3,TRBV11-2,TGTGCCAGCAGACTAGATACGCAGTATTTT,CASRLDTQYF
15,TRBD2,many,TRBJ2-7,TRBV3-1,TGTGCCAGCAGCCACTACCTAGCGGGAGTAGACGAGCAGTACTTC,CASSHYLAGVDEQYF
16,TRBD2,few,TRBJ2-7,TRBV11-3,TGTGCCAGCAGCCAAGCCGGGGGGAAGAGCTCCTACGAGCAGTACTTC,CASSQAGGKSSYEQYF
13,TRBD2,many,TRBJ2-1,TRBV10-3,TGTGCCATCAGTGGGCGGGAGGTGAATGAGCAGTTCTTC,CAISGREVNEQFF
14,NA,few,TRBJ2-3,TRBV14,TGTGCCAGCAGCCAATTTCAGAACACAGATACGCAGTATTTT,CASSQFQNTDTQYF
12,TRBD1,few,TRBJ1-6,TRBV19,TGTGCCAGTAGGACAGGGATATCACCCCTCCACTTT,CASRTGISPLHF
15,NA,few,TRBJ1-5,TRBV7-8,TGTGCCAGCAGCCCACCAGACAGGCGCAATCAGCCCCAGCATTTT,CASSPPDRRNQPQHF
13,NA,many,TRBJ1-1,TRBV6-1,TGTGCCAGCAGTATCGACCTGTACACTGAAGCTTTCTTT,CASSIDLYTEAFF
15,TRBD2,many,TRBJ2-3,TRBV3-1,TGTGCCAGCAGCCCACTAGCGAGCCGCACAGATACGCAGTATTTT,CASSPLASRTDTQYF